This T cell receptor (beta chain) was identified during a study of blood T cell repertoires in COVID-19. Whole-study context: From T cells, B-cell-depleted T cells, or PBMCs came the material, which was cDNA or gDNA.

Source study methods: Reference gene primers were amplified, and this amplification served to estimate nucleated cell counts. Sequencing was performed with immunoSEQ multiplex PCR; in TCRdb, only in-frame clones are kept and a portion is missing. V and J calls and clone size are those listed in that table; D and trimming were worked out from the DNA. The sample lists around 70,000 clones, over 80% occurring once. CDR3 length equals 12 residues. The V gene lost 11 bases and the J gene lost 3 bases, with 14 bases spanning the gap. Germline V CDR1 and CDR2: MDHEN, SYDVKM. This TCR was sampled from a human donor in a cohort sampled during active COVID-19. The V gene is TRBV28, the J gene TRBJ2-7; a possible D gene is TRBD1 (5 bases). The sample comprised peripheral blood. The CDR3 DNA reads TGTGCCGCCGTGGGCAGGGTCTACGAGCAGTACTTC. Translation: CAAVGRVYEQYF.